A single sample is the source of the 28 T cell receptor beta chains below, sequenced in a study of blood T cells in healthy people across ages. A sample-barcoded 5' primer and a J-beta primer mix were used in a second PCR of roughly 6 to 11 cycles. TCRdb used MiXCR to reprocess the 5' RACE reads, holding one entry per CDR3 protein. Of about 1.4 million distinct CDR3 sequences listed, around 55% are singletons. The material sequenced was blood. These TCRs come from a man younger than 30 in good health.

This chain links TRBV20-1 with TRBJ2-1, with unresolved D. Trimming cost V 5 bases and J 2 bases, with 10 bases left between them. Germline V gene data show CDR1 as DFQATT and CDR2 as SNEGSKA (reference sequence). The CDR3 is 13 amino acids. CDR3 loop: CSAGLRPYNEQFF. As DNA, the CDR3 is TGCAGTGCTGGCTTGCGCCCCTACAATGAGCAGTTCTTC.

This sequence joins TRBV11-2 and TRBJ2-7; 8 bases align to TRBD1. This CDR3 contains 16 residues. Germline V gives CDR1 SGHAT, CDR2 FQNNGV. Trimming cost V 5 bases and J 1 base; bases outside gene matches: 10. For the CDR3, the DNA is TGTGCCAGCAGCCCCCTCCGGACAGGGCTTTCCTACGAGCAGTACTTC. Encoded protein: CASSPLRTGLSYEQYF. The whole variable domain, filled in from reference TRBV11-2 and TRBJ2-7, reads EAGVAQSPRYKIIEKRQSVAFWCNPISGHATLYWYQQILGQGPKLLIQFQNNGVVDDSQLPKDRFSAERLKGVDSTLKIQPAKLEDSAVYLCASSPLRTGLSYEQYFGPGTRLTVT.

The gene calls are TRBV29-1 and TRBJ1-4, with a tentative D call TRBD1 (5 bases). The CDR3 contains 16 residues. Germline lookup yields CDR1 SQVTM and CDR2 ANQGSEA. The germline V and J ends were trimmed by 7 bases and 7 bases, with 25 bases remaining between them. For the CDR3, the DNA is TGCAGCGCCGGCGGAGAAAGAGGGGAGGCTATTGAAAAACTGTTTTTT. It specifies CSAGGERGEAIEKLFF.

The rearrangement links TRBV20-1 to TRBJ2-4; tentatively, D is TRBD1 or TRBD2 (5 bases each). The DNA end is more similar to TRBJ2-7, so the J call may be wrong. This CDR3 region has 14 residues. Germline CDR1 reads DFQATT; CDR2 reads SNEGSKA (reference sequence). In DNA, the CDR3 is TGCAGTACGAGGGGCGAGGCCAGAGTCTACGAGCAGTACTTC. This codes for CSTRGEARVYEQYF.

This clonotype was seen once. One end of the junction does not line up with germline, which may come from a read error. The chain carries TRBV6-2 or TRBV6-3 and TRBJ2-5; 7 bases are a match to TRBD1. CDR1 is MNHEY and CDR2 is SVGEGT in the germline V gene. The CDR3 is 18 residues long. DNA for the CDR3: TGTGCCAGCAGTACCGGGACAGTCTCAATGGCGGAAATGGAGACCCAGTACTTT. Residues: CASSTGTVSMAEMETQYF.

CDR3 amino acids: CASSPSAGVTATQYF. In DNA, the CDR3 is TGTGCCAGCAGCCCCTCAGCGGGAGTTACTGCGACCCAGTACTTC. The genes are TRBV9 and TRBJ2-7; 8 bases are shared with TRBD2. The DNA end is more similar to TRBJ2-5, so the J call may be wrong. This CDR3 is built from 15 residues. CDR1 SGDLS and CDR2 YYNGEE come from the germline V gene.

This sequence joins TRBV7-2 and TRBJ2-1; TRBD1 matches at 8 bases. Germline CDR1 is SGHTA and CDR2 is FQGNSA. The CDR3 length is 15 residues. After removal of 3 bases from V and 12 bases from J, the junction contained 13 bases not matched to a gene. CDR3 in amino acids: CASSFQTGQGRSQFF. The CDR3 nucleotides read TGTGCCAGCAGCTTTCAGACCGGACAGGGCCGGTCGCAGTTCTTC.

This clonotype showed up just a few times. This chain uses TRBV7-2 with TRBJ2-7, with 8 bases identical to TRBD2. This CDR3 contains 15 residues. Looked up from germline, CDR1 is SGHTA and CDR2 is FQGNSA. The J segment lost 4 bases and the V segment lost 4 bases, leaving 9 bases of the junction unmatched. This chain's CDR3 is CASSWNGGARYEQYF. The CDR3 DNA follows: TGTGCCAGCAGCTGGAACGGGGGGGCCAGGTACGAGCAGTACTTC.

The V and J genes are TRBV4-1 and TRBJ1-1; D ambiguous. CDR1 and CDR2 (germline): MGHRA, YSYEKL. V gave up 0 bases and J gave up 4 bases, with 15 bases separating them. The length of the CDR3 is 16 residues. The CDR3 nucleotides are TGCGCCAGCAGCCAAGATGAGAAGGGTATGGCCACTGAAGCTTTCTTT. Protein sequence: CASSQDEKGMATEAFF.

This clonotype was recorded a few times. This sequence joins TRBV7-2 and TRBJ2-7; D unclear. V shed 5 bases and J shed 3 bases, with 11 bases lying between them. The CDR3 totals 13 residues. Germline values: CDR1 SGHTA, CDR2 FQGNSA. The CDR3 DNA reads as TGTGCCAGCAGCCTCCGACGGATCTACGAGCAGTACTTC. Amino acids: CASSLRRIYEQYF.

The chain carries TRBV5-1 and TRBJ2-2; tentative D call: TRBD2 (6 bases). The germline V gene encodes CDR1 SGHRS and CDR2 YFSETQ. Deletions cut 0 bases from V and 0 bases from J, with 12 bases between. The CDR3 contains 17 residues. The chain's CDR3 is CASSLVGGTSNTGELFF. The CDR3 nucleotides read TGCGCCAGCAGCTTGGTTGGGGGGACGTCGAACACCGGGGAGCTGTTTTTT.

This chain uses TRBV7-9 with TRBJ1-2; maybe TRBD1 (5 bases). V lost 5 bases, J lost 2 bases, and 18 bases lay in between. Per germline, CDR1 SEHNR and CDR2 FQNEAQ (reference sequence). The CDR3 length is 16 residues. CDR3 protein: CASSPSLGEENYGYTF. The CDR3 DNA follows: TGTGCCAGCAGCCCCAGTCTGGGGGAGGAAAACTATGGCTACACCTTC.

The V gene is TRBV27, the J gene TRBJ2-7, with D perhaps TRBD1 (6 bases). The V and J ends lost 8 bases and 2 bases respectively, with 16 bases between them. In germline, CDR1 is MNHEY, CDR2 SMNVEV (reference sequence). The CDR3 extends over 14 amino acids. The CDR3 loop reads CASSRGRLTYEQYF. The CDR3 coding sequence is TGTGCCAGCTCCAGGGGCAGGCTGACCTACGAGCAGTACTTC.

This clonotype turned up a few times. The V and J genes are TRBV29-1 and TRBJ1-1, with D perhaps matching TRBD1 (6 bases). Germline loops: CDR1 SQVTM, CDR2 ANQGSEA. The CDR3 length is 13 residues. Trimming took 5 bases from V and 4 from J, leaving 14 bases between them. CDR3 DNA: TGCAGCGTTTCCCTGGGGGCGGTCACTGAAGCTTTCTTT. Translated, it gives CSVSLGAVTEAFF.

This clonotype was counted a few times. V and J are TRBV5-6 and TRBJ2-5, with a tentative D call TRBD1 (6 bases). V gave up 0 bases and J gave up 4 bases, with 19 bases separating them. CDR3 length: 17 amino acids. In germline, CDR1 is SGHDT, CDR2 YYEEEE. CDR3 loop: CASSLAFGSARGETQYF. The CDR3 DNA follows: TGTGCCAGCAGCTTGGCTTTCGGGTCCGCCAGGGGAGAGACCCAGTACTTC.

The V gene is TRBV7-9, the J gene TRBJ2-7; D not resolved. Germline V gives CDR1 SEHNR, CDR2 FQNEAQ (reference sequence). The CDR3 sequence is 12 residues long. Trimming pared 4 bases from V and 3 bases from J, leaving 7 bases between. This CDR3 is CASSSILYEQYF. The DNA of the CDR3 is TGTGCCAGCAGCTCAATTCTCTACGAGCAGTACTTC.

The chain uses TRBV3-1 and TRBJ1-6; 8 bases line up with TRBD1. After removal of 4 bases from V and 10 bases from J, the junction contained 12 bases not matched to a gene. This CDR3 is 16 amino acids long. Germline CDR1 is LGHDT and CDR2 is YNNKEL (reference sequence). This chain's CDR3 is CASSRTGTGPGSPLHF. The CDR3 DNA reads as TGTGCCAGCAGCCGAACCGGGACAGGCCCGGGGTCACCCCTCCACTTT.

This chain joins TRBV10-3 and TRBJ2-7; TRBD1 aligns across 7 bases. CDR3 length equals 14 residues. Trimming cost V 11 bases and J 3 bases; bases outside gene matches: 13. Germline values: CDR1 ENHRY, CDR2 SYGVKD. CDR3 amino acids: CAPTQPDRDYEQYF. The CDR3 region has the DNA TGTGCCCCCACCCAACCCGACAGGGACTACGAGCAGTACTTC.

The rearrangement links TRBV29-1 to TRBJ2-3; 8 bases fit TRBD1. V lost 7 bases to trimming and J lost 4 bases; unmatched junction nucleotides: 7. The V gene's germline CDR1 is SQVTM and CDR2 ANQGSEA. The CDR3 has 13 amino acids. The CDR3 DNA follows: TGCAGCGCGCGACAGGGGAGTGCAGATACGCAGTATTTT. The encoded protein is CSARQGSADTQYF.

The CDR3 DNA is TGCGCCAGCAGCCAAGTAGTTCTAGCGGGAGTGCAGTACTTC. Translated: CASSQVVLAGVQYF. The chain is built from TRBV4-1 and TRBJ2-5; 10 bases match TRBD2. V lost 1 base, J lost 11 bases, and 7 bases stayed unmatched. CDR1 MGHRA and CDR2 YSYEKL come from the germline V gene. This CDR3 has 14 amino acids.

The chain joins TRBV20-1 to TRBJ2-7; 7 bases agree with TRBD2. There are 14 residues in the CDR3. CDR1 is DFQATT, CDR2 SNEGSKA, per germline (reference sequence). The junction had 6 bases not matched to a gene; V was cut back by 3 bases and J by 1 base. CDR3 sequence (DNA): TGCAGTGCTAGCGGCGGGAGCCCATCCTACGAGCAGTACTTC. Residues: CSASGGSPSYEQYF.

The V call is TRBV4-2, the J call TRBJ2-1, with 9 bases that match TRBD2. V lost 1 base, J lost 0 bases, and 10 bases stayed unmatched. CDR1 is LGHNA, CDR2 YNFKEQ, per germline. This CDR3 contains 19 residues. The CDR3 DNA sequence: TGTGCCAGCAGCCAAGGGGTACTAGCGGGCACTCACTCCTACAATGAGCAGTTCTTC. Translating gives CASSQGVLAGTHSYNEQFF.

This clonotype appeared a few times. The chain couples TRBV3-1 to TRBJ2-1, with 11 bases matching TRBD1. Germline V gene data show CDR1 as LGHDT and CDR2 as YNNKEL (reference sequence). The CDR3 sequence is 16 residues long. With 3 bases clipped from V and 5 bases from J, the junction kept 6 bases outside the gene matches. The CDR3 protein is CASSHPGQGVNNEQFF. The CDR3 DNA reads as TGTGCCAGCAGCCACCCGGGACAGGGGGTCAACAATGAGCAGTTCTTC.

The V call is TRBV25-1, the J call TRBJ2-5, with D possibly TRBD2 on 6 matching bases. The CDR3 loop spans 15 amino acids. Trimming took 7 bases from V and 1 from J, leaving 16 bases between them. Germline V gives CDR1 MGHDK, CDR2 SYGVNS. CDR3 loop: CASTSGRLPQETQYF. DNA of the CDR3: TGTGCCAGCACGTCGGGGAGGCTACCCCAAGAGACCCAGTACTTC.

CDR3 region: CASRDRGPGYEQYF. As DNA, the CDR3 is TGTGCCAGCCGGGACAGGGGCCCTGGATACGAGCAGTACTTC. The chain links TRBV28 to TRBJ2-7; 10 positions match TRBD1. CDR1 and CDR2 (germline): MDHEN, SYDVKM. This CDR3 spans 14 amino acids. Trimming took 8 bases from V and 4 from J; bases not matched to a gene: 8.

The chain links TRBV20-1 to TRBJ2-3; 7 nucleotides align to TRBD1. This CDR3 spans 16 amino acids. After removal of 0 bases from V and 2 bases from J, the junction contained 8 bases not matched to a gene. CDR1 DFQATT and CDR2 SNEGSKA come from the germline V gene (reference sequence). This CDR3 reads CSARDRGQSHTDTQYF. DNA for the CDR3: TGCAGTGCTAGAGATCGGGGACAGAGCCACACAGATACGCAGTATTTT.

V and J are TRBV5-1 and TRBJ2-3; no reliable D call. The V end lost 4 bases, the J end lost 1 base, and 13 bases lay between the germline ends. CDR3 length equals 15 residues. Looked up from germline, CDR1 is SGHRS and CDR2 is YFSETQ. CDR3: CASSPETQGTDTQYF. DNA of the CDR3: TGCGCCAGCAGCCCAGAAACCCAGGGCACAGATACGCAGTATTTT.

Points on this clonotype: At one end the junction does not follow the germline gene, possibly because of a read error. As DNA, the CDR3 is TGTGCCAGCAGTAGTAGCGTCATCCAAGGGACCCAGTACTTC. This codes for CASSSSVIQGTQYF. The chain employs TRBV28 and TRBJ2-4, with a weak D call TRBD2 (5 bases). The DNA end favors TRBJ2-5, so the J call may be wrong. Germline V CDR1 and CDR2: MDHEN, SYDVKM. The CDR3 contains 14 residues.